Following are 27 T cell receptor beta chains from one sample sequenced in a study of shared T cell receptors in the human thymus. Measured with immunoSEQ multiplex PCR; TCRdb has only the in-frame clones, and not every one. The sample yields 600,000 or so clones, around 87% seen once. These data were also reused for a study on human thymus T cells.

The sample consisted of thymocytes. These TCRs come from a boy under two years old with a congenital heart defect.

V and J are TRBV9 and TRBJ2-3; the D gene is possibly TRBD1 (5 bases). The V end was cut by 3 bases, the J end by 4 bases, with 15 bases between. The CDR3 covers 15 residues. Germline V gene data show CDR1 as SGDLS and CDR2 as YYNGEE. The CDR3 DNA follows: TGTGCCAGCAGCGCAAAGGGGATACGCGCAGATACGCAGTATTTT. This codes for CASSAKGIRADTQYF.

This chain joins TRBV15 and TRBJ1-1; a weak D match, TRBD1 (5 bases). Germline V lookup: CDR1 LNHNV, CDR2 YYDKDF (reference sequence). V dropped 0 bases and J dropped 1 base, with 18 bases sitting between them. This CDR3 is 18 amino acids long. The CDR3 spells CATSRDLRQKPQNTEAFF. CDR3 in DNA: TGTGCCACCAGCAGAGATCTCCGACAGAAGCCACAGAACACTGAAGCTTTCTTT.

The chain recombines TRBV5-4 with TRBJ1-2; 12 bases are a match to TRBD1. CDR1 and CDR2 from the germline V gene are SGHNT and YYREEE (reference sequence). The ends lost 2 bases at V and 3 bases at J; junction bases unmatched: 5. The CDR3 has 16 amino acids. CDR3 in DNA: TGTGCCAGCAGCTTCGGGACAGGGGGCCCTTACTATGGCTACACCTTC. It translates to CASSFGTGGPYYGYTF. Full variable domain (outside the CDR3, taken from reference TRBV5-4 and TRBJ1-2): ETGVTQSPTHLIKTRGQQVTLRCSSQSGHNTVSWYQQALGQGPQFIFQYYREEENGRGNFPPRFSGLQFPNYSSELNVNALELDDSALYLCASSFGTGGPYYGYTFGSGTRLTVV.

CDR3 in DNA: TGTGCCTGGAGTCCAATTAGGGGGAATCAGCCCCAGCATTTT. It is translated as CAWSPIRGNQPQHF. The chain couples TRBV30 to TRBJ1-5; maybe TRBD1 (6 bases). In germline, CDR1 is GTSNPN, CDR2 SVGIG (reference sequence). V shed 2 bases and J shed 4 bases, with 12 bases lying between them. There are 14 residues in the CDR3.

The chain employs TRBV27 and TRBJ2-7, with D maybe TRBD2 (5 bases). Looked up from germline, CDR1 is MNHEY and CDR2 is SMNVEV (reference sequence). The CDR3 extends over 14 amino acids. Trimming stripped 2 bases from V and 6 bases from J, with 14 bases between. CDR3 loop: CASSLTPLGGEQYF. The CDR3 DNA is TGTGCCAGCAGTTTAACCCCCCTCGGAGGCGAGCAGTACTTC.

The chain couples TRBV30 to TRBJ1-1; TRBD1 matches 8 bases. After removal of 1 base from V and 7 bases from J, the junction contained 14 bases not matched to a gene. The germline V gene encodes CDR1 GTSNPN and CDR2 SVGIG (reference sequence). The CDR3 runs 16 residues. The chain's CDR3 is CAWSGIRQGSIHEAFF. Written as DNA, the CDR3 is TGTGCCTGGAGTGGTATTAGACAGGGGTCCATTCATGAAGCTTTCTTT.

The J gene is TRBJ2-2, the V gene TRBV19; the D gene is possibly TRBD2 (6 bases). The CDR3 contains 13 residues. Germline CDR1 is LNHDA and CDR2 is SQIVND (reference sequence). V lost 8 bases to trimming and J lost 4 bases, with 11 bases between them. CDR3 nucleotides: TGTGCCAGTGGGACTGACGGCACCGGGGAGCTGTTTTTT. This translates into CASGTDGTGELFF.

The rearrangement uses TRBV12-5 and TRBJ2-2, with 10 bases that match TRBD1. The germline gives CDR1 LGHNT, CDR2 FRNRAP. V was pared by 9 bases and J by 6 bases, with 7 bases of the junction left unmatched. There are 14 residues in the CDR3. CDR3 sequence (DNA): TGTGCTAGCTACGGACAGGGGGAAGCCGGGGAGCTGTTTTTT. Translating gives CASYGQGEAGELFF.

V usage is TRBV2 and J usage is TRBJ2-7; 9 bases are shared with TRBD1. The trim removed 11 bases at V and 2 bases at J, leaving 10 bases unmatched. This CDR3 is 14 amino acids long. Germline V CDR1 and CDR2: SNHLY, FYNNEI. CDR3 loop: CAGNRDRVTYEQYF. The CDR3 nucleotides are TGTGCCGGCAACCGGGACAGGGTCACCTACGAGCAGTACTTC. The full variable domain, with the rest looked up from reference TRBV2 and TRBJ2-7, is EPEVTQTPSHQVTQMGQEVILRCVPISNHLYFYWYRQILGQKVEFLVSFYNNEISEKSEIFDDQFSVERPDGSNFTLKIRSTKLEDSAMYFCAGNRDRVTYEQYFGPGTRLTVT.

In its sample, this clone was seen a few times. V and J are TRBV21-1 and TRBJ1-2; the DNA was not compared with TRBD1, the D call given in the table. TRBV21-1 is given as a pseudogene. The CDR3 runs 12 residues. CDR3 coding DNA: TGTGCCAGCAGCAAGGCAGGGTTTGGCTACACCTTC. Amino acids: CASSKAGFGYTF.

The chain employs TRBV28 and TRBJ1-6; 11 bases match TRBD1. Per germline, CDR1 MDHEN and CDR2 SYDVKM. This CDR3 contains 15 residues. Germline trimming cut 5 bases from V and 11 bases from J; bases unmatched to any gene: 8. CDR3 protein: CASSGPGQGVPPLHF. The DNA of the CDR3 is TGTGCCAGCAGTGGCCCGGGACAGGGGGTGCCACCCCTCCACTTT.

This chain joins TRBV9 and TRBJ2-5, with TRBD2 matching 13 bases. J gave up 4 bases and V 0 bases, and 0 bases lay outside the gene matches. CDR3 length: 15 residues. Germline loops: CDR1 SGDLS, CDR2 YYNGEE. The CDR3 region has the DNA TGTGCCAGCAGCGTAGGACTAGCGGGAGGAGAGACCCAGTACTTC. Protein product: CASSVGLAGGETQYF.

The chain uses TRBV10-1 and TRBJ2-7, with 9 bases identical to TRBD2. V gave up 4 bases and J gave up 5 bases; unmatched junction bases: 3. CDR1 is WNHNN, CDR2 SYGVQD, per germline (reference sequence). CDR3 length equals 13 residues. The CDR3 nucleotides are TGCGCCAGCAGTGTTGCGGGAGGGCACGAGCAGTACTTC. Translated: CASSVAGGHEQYF.

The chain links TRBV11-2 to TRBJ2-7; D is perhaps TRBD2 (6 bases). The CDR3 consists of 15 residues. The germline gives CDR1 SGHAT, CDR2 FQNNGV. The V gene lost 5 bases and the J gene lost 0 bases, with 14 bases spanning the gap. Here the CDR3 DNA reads TGTGCCAGCAGCGAATTTAGCGGAAGCTCCTACGAGCAGTACTTC. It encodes CASSEFSGSSYEQYF.

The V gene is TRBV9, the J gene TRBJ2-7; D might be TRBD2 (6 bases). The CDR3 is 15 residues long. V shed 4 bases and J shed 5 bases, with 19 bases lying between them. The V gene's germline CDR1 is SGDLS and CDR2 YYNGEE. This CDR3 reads CASSPLGRDGDEQYF. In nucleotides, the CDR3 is TGTGCCAGCAGCCCGTTGGGGCGGGATGGAGACGAGCAGTACTTC.

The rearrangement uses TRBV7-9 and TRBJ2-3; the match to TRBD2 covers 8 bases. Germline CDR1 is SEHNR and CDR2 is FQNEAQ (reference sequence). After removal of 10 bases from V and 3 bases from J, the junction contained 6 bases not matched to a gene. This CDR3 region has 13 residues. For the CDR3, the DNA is TGTGCCATCGCGAGCGGGAGTACAGATACGCAGTATTTT. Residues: CAIASGSTDTQYF.

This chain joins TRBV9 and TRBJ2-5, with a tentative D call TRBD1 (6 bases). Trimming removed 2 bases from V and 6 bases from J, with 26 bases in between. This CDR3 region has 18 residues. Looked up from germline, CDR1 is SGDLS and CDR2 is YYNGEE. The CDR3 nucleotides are TGTGCCAGCAGCGTGGGGGCAGGGCAGGCCGAGCTACGGCAGACCCAGTACTTC. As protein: CASSVGAGQAELRQTQYF.

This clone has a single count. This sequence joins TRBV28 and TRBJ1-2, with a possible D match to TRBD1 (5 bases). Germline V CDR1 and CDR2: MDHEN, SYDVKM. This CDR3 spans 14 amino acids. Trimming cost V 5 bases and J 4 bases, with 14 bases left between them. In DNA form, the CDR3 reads TGTGCCAGCAGTCCCCGTGGACACATCTATGGCTACACCTTC. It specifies CASSPRGHIYGYTF.

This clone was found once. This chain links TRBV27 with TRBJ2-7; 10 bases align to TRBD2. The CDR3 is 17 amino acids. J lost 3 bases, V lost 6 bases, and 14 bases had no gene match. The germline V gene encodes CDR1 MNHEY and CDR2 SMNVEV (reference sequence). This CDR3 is CASSRRGASGSHYEQYF. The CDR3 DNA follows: TGTGCCAGCAGCCGGAGAGGAGCTAGCGGGAGCCACTACGAGCAGTACTTC.

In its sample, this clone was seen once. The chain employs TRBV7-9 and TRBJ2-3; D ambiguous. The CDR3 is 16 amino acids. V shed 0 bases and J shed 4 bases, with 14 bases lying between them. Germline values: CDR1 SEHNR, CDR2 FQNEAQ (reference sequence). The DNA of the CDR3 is TGTGCCAGCAGCTTAGCGACCTTGACGAGGCCAGATACGCAGTATTTT. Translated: CASSLATLTRPDTQYF.

The CDR3 loop reads CASSALLGSGETQYF. CDR3 coding DNA: TGTGCCAGCAGTGCGCTCCTCGGGAGCGGAGAGACCCAGTACTTC. The chain links TRBV27 to TRBJ2-5; tentative D call: TRBD2 (6 bases). Germline CDR1 is MNHEY and CDR2 is SMNVEV (reference sequence). CDR3 length equals 15 residues. The V and J ends lost 5 bases and 4 bases respectively, with 17 bases between them.

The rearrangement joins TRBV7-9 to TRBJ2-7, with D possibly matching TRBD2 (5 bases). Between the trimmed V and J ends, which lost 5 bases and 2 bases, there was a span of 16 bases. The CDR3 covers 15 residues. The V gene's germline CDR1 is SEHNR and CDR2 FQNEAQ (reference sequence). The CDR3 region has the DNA TGTGCCAGCAGCGCCCTCCACCGGGGTACCTACGAGCAGTACTTC. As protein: CASSALHRGTYEQYF.

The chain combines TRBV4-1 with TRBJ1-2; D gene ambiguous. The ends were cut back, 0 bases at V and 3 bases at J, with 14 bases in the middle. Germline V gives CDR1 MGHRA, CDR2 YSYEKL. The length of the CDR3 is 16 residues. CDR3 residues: CASSQDKRRVYYGYTF. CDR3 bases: TGCGCCAGCAGCCAAGATAAGCGTCGGGTGTACTATGGCTACACCTTC.

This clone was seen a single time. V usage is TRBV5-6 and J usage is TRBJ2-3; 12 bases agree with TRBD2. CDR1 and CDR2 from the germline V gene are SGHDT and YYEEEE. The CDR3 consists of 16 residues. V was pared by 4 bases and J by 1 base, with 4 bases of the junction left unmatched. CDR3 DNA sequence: TGTGCCAGCAGCAACCGGACTAGCGGGGGCACAGATACGCAGTATTTT. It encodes CASSNRTSGGTDTQYF.

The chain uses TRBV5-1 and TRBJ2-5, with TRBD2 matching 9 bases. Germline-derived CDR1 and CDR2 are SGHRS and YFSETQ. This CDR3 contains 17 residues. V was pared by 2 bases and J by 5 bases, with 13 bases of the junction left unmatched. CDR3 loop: CASSFVPGLAATETQYF. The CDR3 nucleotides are TGCGCCAGCAGCTTCGTACCGGGACTAGCCGCCACGGAGACCCAGTACTTC.

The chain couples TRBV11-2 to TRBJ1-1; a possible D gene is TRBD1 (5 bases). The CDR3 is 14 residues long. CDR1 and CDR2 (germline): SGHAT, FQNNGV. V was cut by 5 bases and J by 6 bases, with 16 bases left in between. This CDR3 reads CASSPGGGIAEAFF. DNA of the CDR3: TGTGCCAGCAGCCCCGGGGGGGGGATCGCTGAAGCTTTCTTT.

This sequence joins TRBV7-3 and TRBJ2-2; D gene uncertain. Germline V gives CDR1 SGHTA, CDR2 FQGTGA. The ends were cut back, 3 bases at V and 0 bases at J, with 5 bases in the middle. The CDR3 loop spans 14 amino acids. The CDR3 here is CASSFTANTGELFF. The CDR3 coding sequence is TGTGCCAGCAGCTTCACTGCGAACACCGGGGAGCTGTTTTTT.